This TCR beta chain was recorded in a study of cytomegalovirus exposure and HLA in healthy donors. About this clone: The target antigen is unknown.

With 0 bases clipped from V and 2 bases from J, the junction kept 6 bases outside the gene matches. This CDR3 spans 16 amino acids. Germline CDR1 SGDLS, CDR2 YYNGEE. PCR employed 60 Vbeta and 13 Jbeta primers. The method was immunoSEQ multiplex PCR; TCRdb's version includes in-frame clones alone and lacks a portion of them. The sample has about 180,000 clones, about 82% seen once; the top ten hold around 1.5%. The study's findings and limits: It was approximately 160 TCR beta chains that were listed as cytomegalovirus-associated. Specificity for CMV antigens was confirmed in vitro for a few of the CMV-associated chains.

Sequenced: PBMCs. The clonotype comes from a young man in good health and CMV-seronegative. This chain uses TRBV9 with TRBJ2-5, with 8 bases aligning to TRBD2. The CDR3 DNA follows: TGTGCCAGCAGCGTAGCCTCACTAGCGGCACAAGAGACCCAGTACTTC. Translating it yields CASSVASLAAQETQYF.